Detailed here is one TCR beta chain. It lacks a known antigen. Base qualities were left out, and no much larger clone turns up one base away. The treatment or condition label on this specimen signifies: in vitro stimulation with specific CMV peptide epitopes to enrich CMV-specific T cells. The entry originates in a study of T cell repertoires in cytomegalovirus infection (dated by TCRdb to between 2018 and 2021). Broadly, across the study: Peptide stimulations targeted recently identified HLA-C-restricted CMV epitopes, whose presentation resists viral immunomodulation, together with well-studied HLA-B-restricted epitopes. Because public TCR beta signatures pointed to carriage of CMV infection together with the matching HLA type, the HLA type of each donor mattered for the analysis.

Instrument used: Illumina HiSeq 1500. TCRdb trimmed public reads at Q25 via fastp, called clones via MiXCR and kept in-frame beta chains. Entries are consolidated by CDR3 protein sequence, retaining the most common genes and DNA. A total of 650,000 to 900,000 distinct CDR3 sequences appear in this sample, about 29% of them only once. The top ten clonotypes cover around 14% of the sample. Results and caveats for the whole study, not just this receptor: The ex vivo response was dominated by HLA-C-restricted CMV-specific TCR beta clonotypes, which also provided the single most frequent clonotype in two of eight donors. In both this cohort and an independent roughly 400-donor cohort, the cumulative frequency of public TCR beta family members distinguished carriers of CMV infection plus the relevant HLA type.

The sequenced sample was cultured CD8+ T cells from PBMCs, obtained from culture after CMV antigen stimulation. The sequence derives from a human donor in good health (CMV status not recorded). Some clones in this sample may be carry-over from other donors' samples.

The DNA sequence is TGTGCCAGCAGTGAACGGTCAGTAGATCAAGAGACCCAGTACTTC. The resulting protein is CASSERSVDQETQYF. The sequence joins TRBV2 to TRBJ2-5; the D gene cannot be named for sure. From the cysteine up to the phenylalanine, the CDR3 has a length of 15 residues. Of the read, only the CDR3 DNA is kept; its 45 bases are in frame from base 1. The germline V gene provides CDR1 SNHLY and CDR2 FYNNEI. Relative to germline, V is 2 bases shorter and J is 2 bases shorter, with 12 bases between their ends. Supplemented by the reference TRBV2 and TRBJ2-5 proteins around the CDR3, the complete variable domain is EPEVTQTPSHQVTQMGQEVILRCVPISNHLYFYWYRQILGQKVEFLVSFYNNEISEKSEIFDDQFSVERPDGSNFTLKIRSTKLEDSAMYFCASSERSVDQETQYFGPGTRLLVL.